Sequencing of this T cell receptor beta chain was carried out in a study of blood T cell repertoires in COVID-19 (TCRdb year 2020). With regard to the full study: Samples covering the acute and convalescent phases of COVID-19 were provided by collaborators in the United States, Italy and Spain. The prospective study material was composed of cDNA or gDNA derived from T cells, B-cell-depleted T cells, or PBMCs. Subjects who had been exposed to COVID-19, were actively infected with it, or had recovered from it provided the deeply sampled blood TCRbeta repertoires that made up the dataset. The repertoires were made available in a free public database intended to serve as a resource for research on the immune response to SARS-CoV-2. The samples were drawn from the first 160 participants of the ongoing ImmuneRACE study and from 1,254 subjects provided by 6 global collaborators. The sample metadata nearly always contained a de-identified subject ID, COVID-19 status, age in years and sex. Where HLA class I and class II types were available, the types were taken from metadata supplied by the sample provider, not from assay-based typing.

Participants in the prospective study were enrolled through a virtual design, were aged roughly 18 to 100 years, and lived in 20 to 30 United States geographic areas. In the prospective study, cohorts were assigned on the basis of participant-reported clinical history obtained from a screening survey and a study questionnaire. ImmuneRACE Cohort 3 recovered participants were defined by two consecutive negative NP/OP PCR tests, healthcare professional clearance, or symptom resolution. In the prospective study, whole blood, serum and a nasopharyngeal or oropharyngeal swab were collected from each participant by mobile phlebotomists. Over an approximately two-month period, participants in the prospective study had the option of providing additional blood draws and questionnaires. Blood samples from the prospective study were shipped frozen or at room temperature prior to DNA extraction. For CDR1 and CDR2, the germline V gene (reference sequence) lists MNHEY and SMNVEV. Trimming takes 6 bases from V and 8 bases from J, and the germline ends sit 13 bases apart. Measured from the cysteine to the phenylalanine, the CDR3 is 12 residues long. The CDR3 DNA has 36 bases and is translated from base 1.

General findings and caveats noted by the study authors: The quantity of clinical and demographic metadata differed by source and by participant and was supplied without curation.

On this clone itself: Its cognate antigen has yet to be identified. No base qualities exist here, and no much larger clone lies one base off it.

TCRbeta CDR3 regions were amplified from genomic DNA by means of the immunoSEQ Assay, a bias-controlled multiplex PCR. Regarding the original processing steps: The number of nucleated cells in each sample was estimated from the amplification of reference gene primers within the assay. Sequence reads were collapsed and filtered to measure the absolute abundance of every unique TCRbeta CDR3 rearrangement. For each sample, productive Simpson clonality was calculated as the square root of Simpson's diversity index over productive rearrangements. TCRdb carries this immuneACCESS record with in-frame sequences only. Its versions omit some clonotypes, under half of them owing to an unresolved V gene in the studies checked, with the rest unexplained. The V and J calls and clone size were taken over from that table, and D and trimming were inferred from the DNA. This sample is represented by about 390,000 clones; approximately 87% of them were singletons. Together, the top ten hold around 9.3% of the sample.

This clonotype originated in a woman between 45 and 65 years old who had recovered from COVID-19. The chain is made from TRBV27 and TRBJ1-1, with the D gene uncertain. Sample: PBMCs or T cells enriched from blood (not recorded which). The DNA sequence follows: TGTGCCAGCAGACAACCCAACAACGAAGCTTTCTTT. It translates as CASRQPNNEAFF.